This entry concerns a single T cell receptor beta chain. This clone was observed a single time. Its specific antigen is unknown. There are no base qualities to consult, and no much larger clone falls within one base. The protocol used for the library was the immunoSEQ multiplex PCR assay. TCRdb retrieved this table from immuneACCESS and kept in-frame rearrangements only. Not all clones are present; in checked studies, unresolved V genes account for under half, and no reason is known for the remainder. Counted in this sample were 65,000 to 90,000 clones; 86% of them appeared once. In total, the top ten clones hold roughly 4.5% of the sample. The data derive from a study of technical replicates of blood from several donors (TCRdb year 2017). The sample was PBMCs. The clonotype comes from a human donor in good health. Some clones in this sample may be carry-over from other donors' samples.

At the DNA level, the sequence is TGTGCCAGTAGTATTACAGGGGGCTGGGGGACTGAAGCTTTCTTT. Its product reads: CASSITGGWGTEAFF. The sequence is built from TRBV19 and TRBJ1-1, and TRBD1 matches 9 of the central bases. The cysteine opens and the phenylalanine closes a CDR3 of 15 amino acids. Only CDR3 DNA remains: 45 bases, in frame from the first base. Relative to germline, V is missing 3 bases and J is missing 5 bases, with 7 bases of the junction outside any gene match. The germline V gene (reference sequence) specifies LNHDA as CDR1 and SQIVND as CDR2. Here the CDR3 is joined to the reference TRBV19 and TRBJ1-1 genes, and the full variable domain is: DGGITQSPKYLFRKEGQNVTLSCEQNLNHDAMYWYRQDPGQGLRLIYYSQIVNDFQKGDIAEGYSVSREKKESFPLTVTSAQKNPTAFYLCASSITGGWGTEAFFGQGTRLTVV.